This T cell receptor beta chain was captured by sequencing in a study of cytomegalovirus exposure and HLA in healthy donors. Study-level information: About 80 million unique TCRs from HLA-typed donors were held in an early data release.

PCR used 60 Vbeta primers and 13 Jbeta primers. Produced via immunoSEQ multiplex PCR; TCRdb's table is partial and in-frame only. The sample has some 110,000 clones; 73% are singletons. Whole-study findings and limits: In a later analysis, the majority of CMV-associated beta chains seemingly showed HLA restriction. The study flagged approximately 180 TCR beta chains as cytomegalovirus-associated. DRB1 showed the most TCR associations and HLA-C the fewest in a later analysis, as rates varied by HLA locus.

This clone was seen a few times. Its antigen is currently unknown. Germline lookup yields CDR1 KGHSH and CDR2 LQKENI. CDR3 length: 14 amino acids. Trimming removed 6 bases from V and 7 bases from J, with 18 bases in between. The chain carries TRBV18 and TRBJ2-5; the D gene is possibly TRBD1 (5 bases). The receptor was derived from a man aged 55-75 years in good health and CMV-seropositive. Sequenced material: PBMCs. The CDR3 sequence is CASSPPGILGTQYF. The CDR3 coding sequence is TGTGCCAGCTCGCCCCCAGGGATCCTGGGGACCCAGTACTTC.